The 16 T cell receptor beta chains below were found in one sample sequenced in a study of blood T cell repertoires in COVID-19. TCRdb keeps only in-frame clones here, not all; method: immunoSEQ multiplex PCR. The profile shows 390,000 or so clones, 86% of them singletons. The sample was peripheral blood. These receptors all come from a woman aged 25 to 39 with active or convalescent COVID-19.

This rearrangement joins TRBV3-1 (or the pseudogene TRBV3-2) to TRBJ2-3; D gene unclear. Germline CDR1 LGHDT, CDR2 YNNKEL (reference sequence). Trimming shortened V by 4 bases and J by 0 bases, and 11 bases separated the two germline ends. The CDR3 extends over 15 amino acids. DNA of the CDR3: TGTGCCAGCAGCCCCGGCGGTACTAGCACAGATACGCAGTATTTT. Translation gives CASSPGGTSTDTQYF.

The chain links TRBV4-2 to TRBJ2-7, with TRBD1 as a possible D gene (6 bases). In germline, CDR1 is LGHNA, CDR2 YNFKEQ. CDR3 size: 14 residues. Between the trimmed V and J ends, which lost 4 bases and 3 bases, there was a span of 13 bases. The CDR3: CASSPPGTNYEQYF. The DNA for the CDR3 is TGTGCCAGCAGCCCCCCCGGGACAAACTACGAGCAGTACTTC.

The gene calls are TRBV30 and TRBJ1-2; D is undetermined. The CDR3 runs 16 residues. Trimming took off 4 bases at V and 7 bases at J, with 25 bases between the two ends. Germline CDR1 GTSNPN, CDR2 SVGIG (reference sequence). CDR3 in DNA: TGTGCCTGGAACTCGGCCGGTCGGGAGAATTCGTTTGGCTACACCTTC. Translated: CAWNSAGRENSFGYTF.

The V call is TRBV28, the J call TRBJ1-1, with TRBD1 identical over 9 bases. Looked up from germline, CDR1 is MDHEN and CDR2 is SYDVKM. This CDR3 has 15 residues. Losses at the gene ends were 8 bases for V and 4 bases for J; bases not matched to a gene: 11. This chain's CDR3 is CASLRGTGRATEAFF. CDR3 coding DNA: TGTGCCAGCCTCCGTGGGACAGGGAGGGCCACTGAAGCTTTCTTT.

The DNA of the CDR3 is TGTGCCATCAGTGAACGGACAGGGGCTGAAGCTTTCTTT. Residues: CAISERTGAEAFF. The chain uses TRBV10-3 and TRBJ1-1; 9 nucleotides match TRBD1. The CDR3 covers 13 residues. Trimming took 3 bases from V and 6 from J; bases not matched to a gene: 2. CDR1 ENHRY and CDR2 SYGVKD come from the germline V gene.

The CDR3 DNA reads as TGTGCCAGCGACCCAGGGGGGCGCGTGGATTTTGCCAAAAACATTCAGTACTTC. Amino acids: CASDPGGRVDFAKNIQYF. The rearrangement joins TRBV2 to TRBJ2-4, with a possible D match to TRBD1 (7 bases). In germline, CDR1 is SNHLY, CDR2 FYNNEI. This CDR3 spans 18 amino acids. V was pared by 8 bases and J by 1 base, with 24 bases between.

This clone turned up a few times. The rearrangement joins TRBV2 to TRBJ1-1; tentatively, D is TRBD1 (5 bases). Per the germline V gene, CDR1 is SNHLY and CDR2 is FYNNEI. Trimming stripped 6 bases from V and 1 base from J, with 12 bases between. The CDR3 has 14 residues. The CDR3 coding sequence is TGTGCCAGCAGAACCAGGGCCCCGAACACTGAAGCTTTCTTT. It is translated as CASRTRAPNTEAFF.

This clone showed up just once. The chain carries TRBV5-6 and TRBJ2-7, with TRBD2 matching 7 bases. The CDR3 runs 16 residues. V shed 0 bases, J shed 2 bases, and the junction held 8 bases outside the gene matches. Per germline, CDR1 SGHDT and CDR2 YYEEEE. CDR3 in amino acids: CASSLASGAGTYEQYF. The CDR3 DNA is TGTGCCAGCAGCTTGGCCAGCGGGGCCGGCACCTACGAGCAGTACTTC.

The chain carries TRBV7-6 and TRBJ2-2; TRBD1 agrees at 8 bases. CDR1 and CDR2 from the germline V gene are SGHVS and FNYEAQ. With V trimmed by 5 bases and J by 7 bases, 6 bases remained unmatched. CDR3 size: 14 residues. CDR3 DNA: TGTGCCAGCAGCCTACAGGGGGGTCACGGGGAGCTGTTTTTT. Its translation is CASSLQGGHGELFF.

The genes are TRBV4-1 and TRBJ1-2, with D hard to call. Germline lookup yields CDR1 MGHRA and CDR2 YSYEKL. CDR3 size: 14 residues. V dropped 1 base and J dropped 1 base, with 7 bases sitting between them. CDR3 residues: CASSQARDNYGYTF. The CDR3 nucleotides are TGCGCCAGCAGCCAAGCCCGGGATAACTATGGCTACACCTTC.

The chain carries TRBV6-6 and TRBJ1-6, with 7 positions matching TRBD1. The germline V gene has CDR1 MNHNY and CDR2 SVGAGI (reference sequence). The CDR3 is 15 residues long. J gave up 7 bases and V 6 bases, and 9 bases lay outside the gene matches. The DNA for the CDR3 is TGTGCCAGCAGGAAAAGGGACAGCCAAAATTCACCCCTCCACTTT. Translation: CASRKRDSQNSPLHF.

The V gene is TRBV6-5, the J gene TRBJ2-7; 8 positions match TRBD2. Germline CDR1 is MNHEY and CDR2 is SVGAGI. The CDR3 runs to 15 residues. Germline trimming cut 4 bases from V and 2 bases from J; bases unmatched to any gene: 7. CDR3 coding DNA: TGTGCCAGCAGTTCCGAGCGGGGGCCTACCTACGAGCAGTACTTC. Its protein product is CASSSERGPTYEQYF.

This clone was observed a handful of times. This chain joins TRBV2 and TRBJ1-1; D might be TRBD1 (6 bases). The CDR3 has 12 amino acids. Germline V CDR1 and CDR2: SNHLY, FYNNEI. V lost 5 bases, J lost 11 bases, and 15 bases lay in between. The CDR3, as DNA: TGTGCCAGCAGTTATTCAGAGGGGGGGGCTTTCTTT. This codes for CASSYSEGGAFF.

The chain combines TRBV5-5 with TRBJ1-1, with 12 bases that match TRBD1. In germline, CDR1 is SGHKS, CDR2 YYEKEE (reference sequence). CDR3 length: 15 residues. V was pared by 3 bases and J by 5 bases, with 5 bases of the junction left unmatched. CDR3 nucleotide sequence: TGTGCCAGCAGCTGGGGACAGGGGGCGGGGACTGAAGCTTTCTTT. It is translated as CASSWGQGAGTEAFF. The complete variable domain, with remaining parts taken from reference TRBV5-5 and TRBJ1-1, reads DAGVTQSPTHLIKTRGQQVTLRCSPISGHKSVSWYQQVLGQGPQFIFQYYEKEERGRGNFPDRFSARQFPNYSSELNVNALLLGDSALYLCASSWGQGAGTEAFFGQGTRLTVV.

The rearrangement joins TRBV5-1 to TRBJ2-6; unclear D gene. This CDR3 has 16 amino acids. Germline CDR1 is SGHRS and CDR2 is YFSETQ. V lost 3 bases to trimming and J lost 0 bases, with 10 bases between them. The CDR3 loop is CASSWAGGSGANVLTF. The CDR3, as DNA: TGCGCCAGCAGCTGGGCAGGTGGCTCTGGGGCCAACGTCCTGACTTTC.

The V gene is TRBV5-6, the J gene TRBJ2-7; TRBD1 agrees at 10 bases. The CDR3 is 14 amino acids. Germline CDR1 SGHDT, CDR2 YYEEEE. V lost 4 bases, J lost 4 bases, and 5 bases stayed unmatched. The CDR3 here is CASSEGQGRYEQYF. The CDR3 DNA reads TGTGCCAGCAGCGAGGGACAGGGGAGATACGAGCAGTACTTC.